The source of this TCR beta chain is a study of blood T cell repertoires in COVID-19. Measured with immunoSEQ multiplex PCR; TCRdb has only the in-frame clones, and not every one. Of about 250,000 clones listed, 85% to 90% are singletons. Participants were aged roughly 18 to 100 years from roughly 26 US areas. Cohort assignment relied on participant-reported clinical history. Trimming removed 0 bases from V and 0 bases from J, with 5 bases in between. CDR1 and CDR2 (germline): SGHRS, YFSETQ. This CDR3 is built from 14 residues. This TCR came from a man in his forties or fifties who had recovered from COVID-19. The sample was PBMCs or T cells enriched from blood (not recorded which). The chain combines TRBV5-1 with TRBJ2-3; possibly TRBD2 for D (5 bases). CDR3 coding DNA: TGCGCCAGCAGCTTGGGGACTAGCACAGATACGCAGTATTTT. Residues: CASSLGTSTDTQYF.